This section outlines one T cell receptor (beta chain) sequence together with its context. The antigen is not known. V dropped 0 bases and J dropped 2; count of bases not matched to a gene: 7. This CDR3 region has 18 residues. The germline CDR1 and CDR2 sequences are SGHRS and YFSETQ. This sample was included in a study of T-cell reconstitution after alpha-beta-depleted transplantation in children. Study-level findings and limits: At day 60, the high TCRbeta diversity found in some patients originated from recipient T cells and thymic progenitors that had survived. Hyperexpanded clones declined; after one year, newly produced T cells mostly supplied diversity. Expanded clones from the graft, numbering several hundred, reportedly supplied alpha-beta T cells about two months after transplant.

This sample's TCRbeta library carried unique molecular identifier barcodes. A single record per CDR3 protein comes from TCRdb applying MiXCR to the PCR reads. The table lists around 440,000 distinct CDR3 sequences, roughly 15% of them singletons, with 25% to 30% in the top ten. The rearrangement links TRBV5-1 to TRBJ2-1; 11 nucleotides agree with TRBD2. The sequence derives from a boy in the first two years of life who had a stem cell transplant for Wiskott-Aldrich syndrome, so the T cells may come from the graft donor. The material was PBMCs, mostly from graft donor cells, obtained 360 days after TCRalphabeta/CD19-depleted stem cell transplant. The CDR3 sequence: CASSLVRGGLAAYNEQFF. The CDR3 nucleotides are TGCGCCAGCAGCTTGGTTAGGGGGGGACTAGCGGCCTACAATGAGCAGTTCTTC.